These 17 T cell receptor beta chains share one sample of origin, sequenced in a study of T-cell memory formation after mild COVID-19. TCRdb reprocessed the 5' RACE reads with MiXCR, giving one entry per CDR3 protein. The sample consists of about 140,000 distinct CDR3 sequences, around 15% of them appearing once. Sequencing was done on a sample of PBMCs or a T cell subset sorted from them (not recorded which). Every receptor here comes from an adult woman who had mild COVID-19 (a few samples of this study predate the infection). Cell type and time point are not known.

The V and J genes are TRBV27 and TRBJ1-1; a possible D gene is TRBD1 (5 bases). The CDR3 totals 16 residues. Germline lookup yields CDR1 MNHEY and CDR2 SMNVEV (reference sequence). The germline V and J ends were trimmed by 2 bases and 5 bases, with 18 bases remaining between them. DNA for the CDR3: TGTGCCAGCAGTTTACATGGCAGGGTAGTAACGACTGAAGCTTTCTTT. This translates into CASSLHGRVVTTEAFF.

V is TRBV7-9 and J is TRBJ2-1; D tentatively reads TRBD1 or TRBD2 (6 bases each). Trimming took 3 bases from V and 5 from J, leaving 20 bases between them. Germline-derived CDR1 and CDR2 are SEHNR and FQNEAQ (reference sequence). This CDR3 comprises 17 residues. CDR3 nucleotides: TGTGCCAGCAGCTTTAGGTGGAGGGGGGCCCCAAACAATGAGCAGTTCTTC. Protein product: CASSFRWRGAPNNEQFF.

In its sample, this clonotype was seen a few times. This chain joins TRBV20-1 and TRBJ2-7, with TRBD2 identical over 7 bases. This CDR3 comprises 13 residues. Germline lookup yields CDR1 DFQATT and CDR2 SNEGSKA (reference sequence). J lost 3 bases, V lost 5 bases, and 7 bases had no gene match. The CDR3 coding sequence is TGCAGTGCTTGGGACTATTCGCGCTACGAGCAGTACTTC. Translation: CSAWDYSRYEQYF.

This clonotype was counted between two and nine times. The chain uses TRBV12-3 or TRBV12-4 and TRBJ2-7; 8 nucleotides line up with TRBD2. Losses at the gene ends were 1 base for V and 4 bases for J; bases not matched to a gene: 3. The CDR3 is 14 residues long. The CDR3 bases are TGTGCCAGCAGTTTAGAAGCGGGAGCTTACGAGCAGTACTTC. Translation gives CASSLEAGAYEQYF.

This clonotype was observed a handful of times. CDR3 protein: CAWTSTSFHEQFF. The CDR3 region has the DNA TGTGCCTGGACGTCGACTAGCTTCCATGAGCAGTTCTTC. The V gene is TRBV30, the J gene TRBJ2-1; 7 nucleotides line up with TRBD2. Losses at the gene ends were 4 bases for V and 8 bases for J; bases not matched to a gene: 8. The CDR3 runs 13 residues. Per germline, CDR1 GTSNPN and CDR2 SVGIG (reference sequence).

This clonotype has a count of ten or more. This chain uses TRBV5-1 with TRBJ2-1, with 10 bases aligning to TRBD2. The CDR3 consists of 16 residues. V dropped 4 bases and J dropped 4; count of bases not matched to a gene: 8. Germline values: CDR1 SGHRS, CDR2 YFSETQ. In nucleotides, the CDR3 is TGCGCCAGCAGCCTGGGACTAGCGCCGGAATACAATGAGCAGTTCTTC. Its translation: CASSLGLAPEYNEQFF.

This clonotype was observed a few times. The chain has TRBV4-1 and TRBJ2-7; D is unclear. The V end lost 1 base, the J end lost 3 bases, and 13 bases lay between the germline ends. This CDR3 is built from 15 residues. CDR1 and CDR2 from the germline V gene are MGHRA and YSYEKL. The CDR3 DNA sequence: TGCGCCAGCAGCCAAGGCAGACTGGCCGACTACGAGCAGTACTTC. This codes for CASSQGRLADYEQYF.

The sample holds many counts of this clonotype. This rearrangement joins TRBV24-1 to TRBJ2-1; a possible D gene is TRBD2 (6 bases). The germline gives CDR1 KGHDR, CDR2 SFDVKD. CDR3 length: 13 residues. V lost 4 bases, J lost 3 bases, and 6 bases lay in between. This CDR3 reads CATSEEGYNEQFF. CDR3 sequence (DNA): TGTGCCACCAGTGAGGAGGGCTACAATGAGCAGTTCTTC.

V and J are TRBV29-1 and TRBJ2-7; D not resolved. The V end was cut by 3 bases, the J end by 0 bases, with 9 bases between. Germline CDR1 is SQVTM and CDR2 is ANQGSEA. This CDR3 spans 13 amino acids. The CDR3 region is CSVETEYSYEQYF. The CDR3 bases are TGCAGCGTTGAGACCGAGTACTCCTACGAGCAGTACTTC.

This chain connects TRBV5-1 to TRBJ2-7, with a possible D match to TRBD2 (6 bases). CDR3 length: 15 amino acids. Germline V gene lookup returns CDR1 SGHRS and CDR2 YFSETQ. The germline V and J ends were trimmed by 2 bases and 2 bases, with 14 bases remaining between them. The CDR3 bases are TGCGCCAGCAGCTTCCGGGACTCGCAAACCTACGAGCAGTACTTC. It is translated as CASSFRDSQTYEQYF.

The CDR3: CSARELQRGANYNEQFF. CDR3 in DNA: TGCAGTGCTAGAGAACTACAGCGGGGGGCGAACTACAATGAGCAGTTCTTC. V is TRBV20-1 and J is TRBJ2-1, with 9 nucleotides matching TRBD2. Trimming took 0 bases from V and 3 from J; bases not matched to a gene: 9. The CDR3 contains 17 residues. Germline V gene lookup returns CDR1 DFQATT and CDR2 SNEGSKA (reference sequence).

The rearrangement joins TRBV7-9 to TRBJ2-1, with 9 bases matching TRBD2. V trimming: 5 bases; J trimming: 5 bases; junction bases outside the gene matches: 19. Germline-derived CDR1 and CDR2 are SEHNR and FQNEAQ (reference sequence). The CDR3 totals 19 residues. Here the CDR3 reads CASSQQLSGRFLGDNEQFF. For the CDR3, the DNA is TGTGCCAGCAGCCAACAATTGAGCGGGAGGTTCTTAGGGGACAATGAGCAGTTCTTC. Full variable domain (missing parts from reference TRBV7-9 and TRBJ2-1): DTGVSQNPRHKITKRGQNVTFRCDPISEHNRLYWYRQTLGQGPEFLTYFQNEAQLEKSRLLSDRFSAERPKGSFSTLEIQRTEQGDSAMYLCASSQQLSGRFLGDNEQFFGPGTRLTVL.

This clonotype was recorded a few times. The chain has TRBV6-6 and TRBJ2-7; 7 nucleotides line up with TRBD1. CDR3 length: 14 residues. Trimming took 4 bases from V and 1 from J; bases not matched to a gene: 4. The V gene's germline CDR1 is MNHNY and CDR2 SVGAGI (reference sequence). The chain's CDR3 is CASSSKTGSYEQYF. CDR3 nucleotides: TGTGCCAGCAGTTCGAAGACAGGGTCCTACGAGCAGTACTTC.

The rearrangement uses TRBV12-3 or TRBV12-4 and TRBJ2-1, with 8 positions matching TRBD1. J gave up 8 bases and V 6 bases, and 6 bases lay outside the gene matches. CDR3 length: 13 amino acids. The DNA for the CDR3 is TGTGCCAGCAGGCCAGGGGGCCCGGATGAGCAGTTCTTC. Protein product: CASRPGGPDEQFF.

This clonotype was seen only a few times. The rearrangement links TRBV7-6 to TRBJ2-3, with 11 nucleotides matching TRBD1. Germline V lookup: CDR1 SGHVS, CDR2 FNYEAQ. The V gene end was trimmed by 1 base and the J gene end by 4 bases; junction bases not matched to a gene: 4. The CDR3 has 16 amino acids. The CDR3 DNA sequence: TGTGCCAGCAGCTTAGTGTGGACAGGGGGCGCAGATACGCAGTATTTT. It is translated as CASSLVWTGGADTQYF.

The chain's CDR3 is CASSGTGQETQYF. The CDR3 bases are TGTGCCAGCTCTGGGACAGGGCAAGAGACCCAGTACTTC. The chain is built from TRBV12-3 or TRBV12-4 and TRBJ2-5; 9 positions agree with TRBD1. J was trimmed by 2 bases and V by 8 bases; bases with no gene match: 3. The CDR3 extends over 13 amino acids.

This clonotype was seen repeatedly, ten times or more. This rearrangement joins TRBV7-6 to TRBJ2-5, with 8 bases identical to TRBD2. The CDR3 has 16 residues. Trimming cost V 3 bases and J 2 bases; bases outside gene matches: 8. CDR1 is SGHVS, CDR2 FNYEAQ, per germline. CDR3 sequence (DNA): TGTGCCAGCAGCTTCTTTAGCGGGACTATGCAAGAGACCCAGTACTTC. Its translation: CASSFFSGTMQETQYF.